This entry describes one T cell receptor (beta chain). What it binds is not known. Amplification of TCR beta CDR3 regions used RNA as the template. Initially, a first-round RT-PCR of the TCR CDR3 employed the HTBI primer set. TCRdb used MiXCR to reprocess the multiplex PCR reads, holding one entry per CDR3 protein. The profile shows fewer than 650,000 distinct CDR3 sequences, under 15% of them singletons. The data stem from a study of T cells in Graves' hyperthyroidism and ophthalmopathy. Study-wide results and caveats: In simple terms, a model built on 13 V-J features told ophthalmopathy apart from stable hyperthyroidism.

Uncontrolled infection, other autoimmune disease, pregnancy or lactation excluded patients. Input material: blood. This receptor was identified in a woman in her forties with Graves' ophthalmopathy.

Written as DNA, the CDR3 is TGTGCCAGCAGGGGACTAGCGCTGAGGGGGGAGACCCAGTACTTC. Its translation is CASRGLALRGETQYF. This sequence joins TRBV6-1 and TRBJ2-5, with 10 bases that match TRBD2. The CDR3 length is 15 residues. After removal of 6 bases from V and 5 bases from J, the junction contained 9 bases not matched to a gene. CDR1 is MNHNS, CDR2 SASEGT, per germline.